The TCR beta chain described here comes from a study of blood T cell repertoires in COVID-19. Germline loops: CDR1 SGHDT, CDR2 YYEEEE. CDR3 length equals 13 residues. Trimming removed 0 bases from V and 8 bases from J; junction bases left unmatched: 0. In the original analysis: Using reference gene primer amplification, nucleated cell counts were estimated. Sequencing used immunoSEQ multiplex PCR; TCRdb keeps in-frame clones, though not all of them. Clone size and V and J calls were adopted from that table, with D and trimming inferred from the DNA. Here the sample spans 350,000 or so clones, 85% to 90% being singletons. This clone was seen once.

The V call is TRBV5-6, the J call TRBJ1-5; 9 nucleotides align to TRBD1. The specimen was peripheral blood. The receptor was isolated from a man between 18 and 29 years old with active or convalescent COVID-19. This CDR3 is CASSLGQGEPQHF. The CDR3 region has the DNA TGTGCCAGCAGCTTGGGACAGGGGGAGCCCCAGCATTTT.